This T cell receptor (beta chain) was obtained from a study of identical twins. Trimming left V 6 bases short and J 4 bases short, with 18 bases between. The CDR3 loop spans 14 amino acids. The germline V gene encodes CDR1 DFQATT and CDR2 SNEGSKA (reference sequence). TCRdb fed the 5' RACE reads into MiXCR, producing one record per CDR3 protein. The data hold hundreds of thousands of distinct CDR3 sequences, with around 20% observed a single time. The same data also went into a second study, on yellow fever vaccine responses in identical twins.

Sequencing was done on a sample of CD4+ T cells sorted from blood. V gene TRBV20-1 combines with J gene TRBJ2-5; D is possibly TRBD1 or TRBD2 (5 bases each). The clonotype originates from a woman aged 18-29 years in good health. The CDR3 coding sequence is TGCAGTGCCCTCCGCGAGGGGATGGGAGAGACCCAGTACTTC. This codes for CSALREGMGETQYF.